This T cell receptor (beta chain) derives from a study of post-analysis software for immune sequencing data. Regarding the study as a whole: Several TRBV segments were more frequent in patients than controls; TRBV5-6, TRBV5-1 and TRBV20-1 belonged to this group. Samples made in the same batch grouped tightly together by F measure.

There are 14 residues in the CDR3. V lost 5 bases, J lost 7 bases, and 4 bases stayed unmatched. Germline CDR1 SGHAT, CDR2 FQNNGV. As concerns this clonotype: Its antigen is unknown.

Presence of unique molecular identifiers characterized the TCR beta cDNA libraries. The source material, about 0.9 to 11 million T cells, gave rise to about 490,000 cDNA molecules. TCRdb itself ran the PCR reads through MiXCR, one entry per CDR3 protein. The table shows 250,000 to 300,000 distinct CDR3 sequences, with roughly a third occurring only once. The TCR originated in a girl between 5 and 17 years old with multiple sclerosis. V and J are TRBV11-2 and TRBJ2-2; 10 bases fit TRBD1. Source material: blood. CDR3 DNA sequence: TGTGCCAGCAGCCCGGACAGGGGGAACGGGGAGCTGTTTTTT. It specifies CASSPDRGNGELFF.